This T cell receptor (beta chain) is drawn from a study of blood T cell repertoires in COVID-19 (dated by TCRdb to 2020 to 2022). Describing the broader study: Samples from collaborators originated in the United States, Italy and Spain and spanned both the acute and convalescent phases of COVID-19. The prospective study material was composed of cDNA or gDNA derived from T cells, B-cell-depleted T cells, or PBMCs. Subjects who had been exposed to COVID-19, were actively infected with it, or had recovered from it provided the deeply sampled blood TCRbeta repertoires that made up the dataset. The repertoires were released in a freely available public database intended as a resource for research on the immune response to SARS-CoV-2. Samples were obtained from the ongoing ImmuneRACE study (first 160 participants) and from approximately 1,200 subjects provided by 6 global collaborators. Nearly every sample came with metadata listing a de-identified subject ID, COVID-19 status, age in years and sex. Where available, HLA class I and class II types were taken from metadata supplied by the sample provider and were not determined by assay-based typing.

As regards this clone: Its antigen is currently not known. Base qualities are not recorded, but no much larger clone differs from it by a single base.

Collaborating institutions collected whole blood in K2EDTA tubes following their own protocols. For TCRbeta analysis, collaborators shipped samples in one of three forms: frozen whole blood, isolated PBMCs, or DNA extracted from either of those sample types. The research as a whole found: The amount of clinical and demographic metadata varied by source and participant and was provided uncurated.

From the cysteine through the phenylalanine, the CDR3 covers 16 amino acids. Only the CDR3 region is kept as DNA, spanning 48 bases read in frame from base 1. Looking up the germline V gene yields CDR1 SQVTM and CDR2 ANQGSEA. V is trimmed back by 5 bases and J by 2 bases, and the junction contains 12 bases that no gene match accounts for. TCRbeta CDR3 regions were amplified from genomic DNA using the immunoSEQ Assay, a bias-controlled multiplex PCR. In the original analysis: The number of nucleated cells in each sample was estimated by amplification of reference gene primers within the assay. Sequence reads were collapsed and filtered to measure the absolute abundance of every unique TCRbeta CDR3 rearrangement. For each sample, productive Simpson clonality was calculated as the square root of Simpson's diversity index over productive rearrangements. Held by TCRdb, this immuneACCESS table contains in-frame sequences only and omits some clones. Under half of the omission traces to an unresolved V gene where checked; the cause of the rest is unknown. V and J calls and clone size follow that table, whereas D and trimming were derived from the DNA. For this sample the table gives approximately 130,000 clones, of which around 77% were detected only once. The leading ten clones occupy over 6.5% of the sample.

The sample consisted of peripheral blood. The chain employs TRBV29-1 and TRBJ2-7; TRBD1 lines up with 10 middle nucleotides. This receptor was identified in a human donor in a cohort sampled during active COVID-19. In nucleotide form, the sequence is TGCAGCGTTTCGACAGGGGGCAGGGCACCTACCTACGAGCAGTACTTC. Its translation reads: CSVSTGGRAPTYEQYF.